These 22 T cell receptor beta chains were sequenced from one sample in a study of blood T cell repertoires in COVID-19. The assay was immunoSEQ multiplex PCR, and TCRdb's table has in-frame clones only and misses some. This table has fewer than 90,000 clones, 70% to 90% appearing once. What was sequenced was peripheral blood. The receptors derive from a human donor in a cohort sampled during active COVID-19.

This chain's CDR3 is CSVAKERVSYEQYV. CDR3 nucleotides: TGCAGCGTCGCAAAGGAGCGGGTATCCTACGAGCAGTACGTC. V gene TRBV29-1 combines with J gene TRBJ2-7; tentatively, D is TRBD2 (6 bases). The germline gives CDR1 SQVTM, CDR2 ANQGSEA. V lost 6 bases and J 1 base, leaving 16 bases between the germline ends. This CDR3 contains 14 residues.

The V gene is TRBV5-1, the J gene TRBJ2-3, with D maybe TRBD2 (6 bases). Germline V lookup: CDR1 SGHRS, CDR2 YFSETQ. Trimming shortened V by 7 bases and J by 4 bases, and 13 bases separated the two germline ends. The CDR3 spans 13 residues. This chain's CDR3 is CASGLARSDTQYF. CDR3 sequence (DNA): TGCGCCAGCGGTCTAGCGAGGTCAGATACGCAGTATTTT.

The chain uses TRBV10-1 and TRBJ2-1; 11 nucleotides agree with TRBD2. This CDR3 is 16 amino acids long. The ends lost 0 bases at V and 7 bases at J; junction bases unmatched: 5. CDR1 and CDR2 (germline): WNHNN, SYGVQD (reference sequence). CDR3 region: CASSESGLAGGNEQFF. CDR3 sequence (DNA): TGCGCCAGCAGTGAGTCCGGACTAGCGGGCGGGAATGAGCAGTTCTTC.

The gene calls are TRBV5-4 and TRBJ2-3, with a tentative D call TRBD2 (5 bases). The germline V gene has CDR1 SGHNT and CDR2 YYREEE (reference sequence). The V gene lost 3 bases and the J gene lost 3 bases, with 11 bases spanning the gap. The CDR3 sequence is 14 residues long. The CDR3 here is CASSSGWATDTQYF. DNA for the CDR3: TGTGCCAGCAGCTCGGGATGGGCGACAGATACGCAGTATTTT.

The chain carries TRBV23-1 and TRBJ2-2; 8 bases match TRBD2. TRBV23-1 is classed as an ORF, of uncertain function. J lost 5 bases, V lost 4 bases, and 6 bases had no gene match. The CDR3 length is 15 residues. CDR3 coding DNA: TGCGCCAGCAGTCCGGGACTAGTTGTGACCGGGGAGCTGTTTTTT. Translated, it gives CASSPGLVVTGELFF.

This chain uses TRBV7-2 with TRBJ2-5; 7 bases map to TRBD2. The CDR3 consists of 16 residues. Per germline, CDR1 SGHTA and CDR2 FQGNSA. After removal of 3 bases from V and 5 bases from J, the junction contained 12 bases not matched to a gene. This chain's CDR3 is CASSFGLAGVWETQYF. CDR3 bases: TGTGCCAGCAGCTTCGGCCTTGCGGGAGTATGGGAGACCCAGTACTTC.

The rearrangement uses TRBV2 and TRBJ1-2, with D perhaps TRBD1 (6 bases). The germline CDR1 and CDR2 sequences are SNHLY and FYNNEI. The length of the CDR3 is 13 residues. Trimming removed 4 bases at V and 5 bases at J, with 11 bases between. CDR3 amino acids: CASSGTAEYGYTF. CDR3 DNA sequence: TGTGCCAGCAGTGGGACAGCAGAGTATGGCTACACCTTC. Combining the CDR3 with reference TRBV2 and TRBJ1-2 gives the whole variable domain EPEVTQTPSHQVTQMGQEVILRCVPISNHLYFYWYRQILGQKVEFLVSFYNNEISEKSEIFDDQFSVERPDGSNFTLKIRSTKLEDSAMYFCASSGTAEYGYTFGSGTRLTVV.

This chain uses TRBV10-1 with TRBJ2-2; 9 nucleotides agree with TRBD2. V lost 4 bases, J lost 6 bases, and 6 bases stayed unmatched. This CDR3 is 15 amino acids long. Germline lookup yields CDR1 WNHNN and CDR2 SYGVQD (reference sequence). The chain's CDR3 is CASSVGGRAAGELFF. The CDR3 DNA follows: TGCGCCAGCAGTGTCGGCGGGAGGGCGGCCGGGGAGCTGTTTTTT.

The chain employs TRBV7-2 and TRBJ2-7; 13 nucleotides agree with TRBD2. Losses at the gene ends were 5 bases for V and 5 bases for J; bases not matched to a gene: 6. The CDR3 is 15 amino acids. Germline lookup yields CDR1 SGHTA and CDR2 FQGNSA. CDR3 residues: CASSPPGLAGDEQYF. Written as DNA, the CDR3 is TGTGCCAGCAGCCCGCCAGGACTAGCGGGAGACGAGCAGTACTTC.

This clone was observed once. The chain combines TRBV5-1 with TRBJ1-1, with TRBD1 identical over 7 bases. Losses at the gene ends were 4 bases for V and 1 base for J; bases not matched to a gene: 4. Germline V gives CDR1 SGHRS, CDR2 YFSETQ. The CDR3 sequence is 14 residues long. The CDR3 nucleotides are TGCGCCAGCAGCCCCGGGACAGCGAACACTGAAGCTTTCTTT. Translating it yields CASSPGTANTEAFF. The entire variable domain, with the rest obtained from reference TRBV5-1 and TRBJ1-1, is as follows: KAGVTQTPRYLIKTRGQQVTLSCSPISGHRSVSWYQQTPGQGLQFLFEYFSETQRNKGNFPGRFSGRQFSNSRSEMNVSTLELGDSALYLCASSPGTANTEAFFGQGTRLTVV.

This clone was picked up a small number of times. The gene calls are TRBV9 and TRBJ2-3; TRBD2 might be the D (5 bases). V lost 3 bases, J lost 1 base, and 9 bases lay in between. This CDR3 contains 14 residues. The germline gives CDR1 SGDLS, CDR2 YYNGEE. This CDR3 is CASSADWGTDTQYF. The DNA of the CDR3 is TGTGCCAGCAGCGCGGACTGGGGCACAGATACGCAGTATTTT.

The J gene is TRBJ1-2, the V gene TRBV6-1, with 10 nucleotides matching TRBD1. CDR1 is MNHNS and CDR2 is SASEGT in the germline V gene. V lost 1 base, J lost 9 bases, and 5 bases stayed unmatched. The CDR3 consists of 14 residues. The CDR3 bases are TGTGCCAGCAGTGAAGGGGGACAGGGGTATAGCTACACCTTC. This gives the protein CASSEGGQGYSYTF.

This sequence joins TRBV7-9 and TRBJ2-4; TRBD1 matches 10 bases. Germline V gene lookup returns CDR1 SEHNR and CDR2 FQNEAQ (reference sequence). The junction had 11 bases not matched to a gene; V was cut back by 6 bases and J by 9 bases. The CDR3 is made up of 15 amino acids. CDR3 sequence reads: CASRGRQGANTIQYF. In DNA form, the CDR3 reads TGTGCCAGCAGGGGAAGACAGGGGGCGAATACCATTCAGTACTTC.

The V gene is TRBV27, the J gene TRBJ2-1, with TRBD1 as a possible D gene (6 bases). Germline V gene sequence: CDR1 MNHEY, CDR2 SMNVEV (reference sequence). This CDR3 spans 13 amino acids. With 5 bases removed from V and 5 bases from J, the gap between germline ends came to 10 bases. Here the CDR3 reads CASSRQGNNEQFF. CDR3 nucleotides: TGTGCCAGCAGTCGGCAGGGGAACAATGAGCAGTTCTTC.

This clone is a singleton in its sample. This chain uses TRBV28 with TRBJ2-1, with 11 nucleotides matching TRBD2. Per germline, CDR1 MDHEN and CDR2 SYDVKM. Unmatched junction bases numbered 7, after V lost 3 bases and J lost 6 bases. There are 16 residues in the CDR3. CDR3 coding DNA: TGTGCCAGCAGTTTTCCCCTTACTAGCGGGGGCAATGAGCAGTTCTTC. Translation: CASSFPLTSGGNEQFF.

A word on this clone: This sample includes further DNA sequences coding for the same CDR3. This sequence joins TRBV11-3 and TRBJ2-1, with a tentative D call TRBD1 (6 bases). CDR1 SGHNT and CDR2 YENEEA come from the germline V gene. Trimming pared 0 bases from V and 1 base from J, leaving 7 bases between. The CDR3 has 15 amino acids. CDR3 residues: CASSLDRGSYNEQFF. The DNA of the CDR3 is TGTGCCAGCAGCTTAGATAGGGGGTCCTACAATGAGCAGTTCTTC.

This chain links TRBV19 with TRBJ2-1, with D possibly TRBD1 on 6 matching bases. CDR3 size: 14 residues. V was shortened by 6 bases and J by 4 bases, with 13 bases between the two germline ends. Germline CDR1 reads LNHDA; CDR2 reads SQIVND (reference sequence). This CDR3 reads CASRSDRLYNEQFF. DNA for the CDR3: TGTGCCAGTAGGTCCGACAGGCTTTACAATGAGCAGTTCTTC. Looking up the rest from reference TRBV19 and TRBJ2-1 gives the full variable domain: DGGITQSPKYLFRKEGQNVTLSCEQNLNHDAMYWYRQDPGQGLRLIYYSQIVNDFQKGDIAEGYSVSREKKESFPLTVTSAQKNPTAFYLCASRSDRLYNEQFFGPGTRLTVL.

This rearrangement joins TRBV21-1 to TRBJ1-2. TRBV21-1 is shown as a pseudogene. The CDR3 is 10 amino acids. CDR3 DNA sequence: TGTGCCAGTGAGCGCTATGGCTACACCTTC. Residues: CASERYGYTF.

The rearrangement joins TRBV4-2 to TRBJ2-5; TRBD1 aligns across 9 bases. The CDR3 extends over 15 amino acids. CDR1 and CDR2 from the germline V gene are LGHNA and YNFKEQ. V shed 1 base, J shed 3 bases, and the junction held 3 bases outside the gene matches. CDR3 residues: CASSQGDRVEETQYF. The CDR3 DNA sequence: TGTGCCAGCAGCCAAGGGGACAGGGTGGAAGAGACCCAGTACTTC.

This chain connects TRBV2 to TRBJ2-7; no reliable D call. The germline CDR1 and CDR2 sequences are SNHLY and FYNNEI. This CDR3 is built from 14 residues. V was shortened by 2 bases and J by 6 bases, with 14 bases between the two germline ends. The CDR3 sequence is CASSETVASSEQYV. In DNA, the CDR3 is TGTGCCAGCAGTGAAACGGTGGCTAGTTCCGAGCAGTACGTC.

V gene TRBV5-6 combines with J gene TRBJ2-1; 8 nucleotides agree with TRBD1. CDR3 length: 17 residues. J lost 4 bases, V lost 4 bases, and 13 bases had no gene match. CDR1 and CDR2 (germline): SGHDT, YYEEEE. In DNA, the CDR3 is TGTGCCAGCAGCACCCCCCGGCAGGGGGCGACATACAATGAGCAGTTCTTC. Protein product: CASSTPRQGATYNEQFF.

The V and J genes are TRBV28 and TRBJ2-3, with 7 bases fitting TRBD1. V was pared by 7 bases and J by 6 bases, with 7 bases of the junction left unmatched. This CDR3 region has 13 residues. From germline, CDR1 is MDHEN and CDR2 SYDVKM. For the CDR3, the DNA is TGTGCCAGCACTGGACAGGTCCTGGATACGCAGTATTTT. The encoded protein is CASTGQVLDTQYF.